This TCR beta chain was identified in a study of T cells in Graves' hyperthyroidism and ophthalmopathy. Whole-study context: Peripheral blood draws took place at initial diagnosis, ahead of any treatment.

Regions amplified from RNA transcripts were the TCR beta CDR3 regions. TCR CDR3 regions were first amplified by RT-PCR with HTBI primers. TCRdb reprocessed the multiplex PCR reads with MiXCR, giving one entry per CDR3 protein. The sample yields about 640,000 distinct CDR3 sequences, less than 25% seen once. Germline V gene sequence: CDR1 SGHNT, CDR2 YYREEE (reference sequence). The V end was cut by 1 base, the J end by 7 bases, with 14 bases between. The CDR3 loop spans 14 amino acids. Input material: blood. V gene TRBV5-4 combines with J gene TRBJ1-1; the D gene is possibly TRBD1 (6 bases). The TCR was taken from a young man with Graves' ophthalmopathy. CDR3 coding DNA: TGTGCCAGCAGCTTGTTTGACAGGAAGCTTGAAGCTTTCTTT. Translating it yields CASSLFDRKLEAFF.